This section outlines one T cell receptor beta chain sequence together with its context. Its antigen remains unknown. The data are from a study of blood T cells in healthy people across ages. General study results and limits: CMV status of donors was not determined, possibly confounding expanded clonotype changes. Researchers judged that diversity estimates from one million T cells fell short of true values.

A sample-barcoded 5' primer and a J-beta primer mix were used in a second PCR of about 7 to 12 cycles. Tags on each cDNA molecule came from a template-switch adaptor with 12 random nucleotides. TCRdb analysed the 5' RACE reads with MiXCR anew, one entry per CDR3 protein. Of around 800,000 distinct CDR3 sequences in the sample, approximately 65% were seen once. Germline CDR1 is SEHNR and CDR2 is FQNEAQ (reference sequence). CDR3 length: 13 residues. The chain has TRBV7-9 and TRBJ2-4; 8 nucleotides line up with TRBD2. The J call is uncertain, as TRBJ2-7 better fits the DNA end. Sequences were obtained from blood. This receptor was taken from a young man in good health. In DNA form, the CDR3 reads TGTGCCAGCAGCCGGGGGGGTAAGGACGAGCAGTACTTC. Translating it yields CASSRGGKDEQYF.